This TCR beta chain was captured in a study of CD8 T cells in Susac syndrome. Trimming stripped 3 bases from V and 3 bases from J, with 9 bases between. From germline, CDR1 is LNHNV and CDR2 YYDKDF (reference sequence). The CDR3 spans 13 residues. RNA totalling roughly 0.45 to 1 ug underwent reverse transcription with random hexamers. MiXCR was run by TCRdb on the immunoSEQ multiplex PCR reads, yielding one entry per CDR3 protein. The sample consists of around 180,000 distinct CDR3 sequences, approximately 95% of them appearing once. This clonotype was recorded once. The chain combines TRBV15 with TRBJ2-7; the D gene is possibly TRBD1 (5 bases). The material sequenced was CD8+ T cells from PBMCs. This TCR was recovered from a human donor with multiple sclerosis. The CDR3 sequence: CATSSQGNYEQYF. The CDR3 coding sequence is TGTGCCACCAGCAGTCAGGGTAACTACGAGCAGTACTTC.